These 3 T cell receptor beta chains were sequenced from one sample in a study of T-cell reconstitution after alpha-beta-depleted transplantation in children. Preparation of the TCRbeta library involved a method that used unique molecular identifiers. TCRdb fed the PCR reads into MiXCR, producing one record per CDR3 protein. The profile shows 40,000 to 55,000 distinct CDR3 sequences, around a tenth of them singletons. The sequenced sample was PBMCs, mostly from graft donor cells, obtained 60 days after TCRalphabeta/CD19-depleted stem cell transplant. These receptors all stem from a male patient between 2 and 10 years old who had a stem cell transplant for chronic granulomatous disease, so the T cells may come from the graft donor.

Many counts were recorded for this clonotype. The rearrangement joins TRBV7-3 to TRBJ2-3; D unresolved. Trimming shortened V by 2 bases and J by 2 bases, and 5 bases separated the two germline ends. CDR1 is SGHTA, CDR2 FQGTGA, per germline. The CDR3 sequence is 13 residues long. In DNA form, the CDR3 reads TGTGCCAGCAGCTTAGAGCCCACAGATACGCAGTATTTT. This sequence encodes CASSLEPTDTQYF.

This clonotype has a count of ten or more. The chain has TRBV25-1 and TRBJ2-5, with TRBD1 as a possible D gene (7 bases). The CDR3 runs to 16 residues. V lost 3 bases, J lost 4 bases, and 18 bases lay in between. Germline V gene lookup returns CDR1 MGHDK and CDR2 SYGVNS. The CDR3 sequence is CASSDGRGGAGETQYF. In DNA form, the CDR3 reads TGTGCCAGCAGTGACGGGAGAGGGGGCGCGGGAGAGACCCAGTACTTC.

Ten or more counts support this clonotype. Here the CDR3 reads CASSPGTGRSGANVLTF. The CDR3 bases are TGTGCCAGCAGCCCAGGGACAGGGCGCTCTGGGGCCAACGTCCTGACTTTC. The chain combines TRBV9 with TRBJ2-6; TRBD1 matches 9 bases. Germline CDR1 reads SGDLS; CDR2 reads YYNGEE. This CDR3 is built from 17 residues. The ends lost 4 bases at V and 0 bases at J; junction bases unmatched: 5.